This T cell receptor beta chain was profiled in a study of cytomegalovirus exposure and HLA in healthy donors. Study context: There were 100 million to 120 million unique TCR beta sequences, drawn from some 180 million T cells, in an earlier analysis. Overall study findings and caveats: V- and J-gene trimming of TCR beta was linked (in a later analysis) to a missense DCLRE1C variant.

Points on this clone: The antigen remains undetermined.

The primer mix had 60 Vbeta and 13 Jbeta primers. Produced via immunoSEQ multiplex PCR; TCRdb's table is partial and in-frame only. The sample gives about 150,000 clones, more than 75% of which show up once; about 1.3% is in the top ten. V dropped 5 bases and J dropped 3 bases, with 11 bases sitting between them. In germline, CDR1 is MNHEY, CDR2 SVGAGI. This CDR3 contains 13 residues. Participants comprised healthy donors of bone marrow. The V call is TRBV6-5, the J call TRBJ2-7, with D tentatively TRBD2 (5 bases). This TCR was recovered from a male donor in good health and CMV-seronegative. Sequencing was carried out using PBMCs. CDR3 loop: CASSPREHYEQYF. The CDR3, as DNA: TGTGCCAGCAGTCCCCGGGAACACTACGAGCAGTACTTC.